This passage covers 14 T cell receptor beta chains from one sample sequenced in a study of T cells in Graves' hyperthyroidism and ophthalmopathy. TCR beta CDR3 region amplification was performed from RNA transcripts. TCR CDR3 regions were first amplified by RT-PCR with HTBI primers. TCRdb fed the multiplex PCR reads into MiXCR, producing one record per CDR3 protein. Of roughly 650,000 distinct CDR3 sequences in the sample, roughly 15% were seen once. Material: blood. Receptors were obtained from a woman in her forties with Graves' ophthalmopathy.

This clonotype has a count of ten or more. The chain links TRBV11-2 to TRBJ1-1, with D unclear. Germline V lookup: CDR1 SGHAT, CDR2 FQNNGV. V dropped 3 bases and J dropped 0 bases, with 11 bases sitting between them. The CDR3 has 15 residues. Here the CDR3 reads CASSLVTYMNTEAFF. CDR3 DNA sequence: TGTGCCAGCAGCTTGGTCACATACATGAACACTGAAGCTTTCTTT. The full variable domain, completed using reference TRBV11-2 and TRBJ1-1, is EAGVAQSPRYKIIEKRQSVAFWCNPISGHATLYWYQQILGQGPKLLIQFQNNGVVDDSQLPKDRFSAERLKGVDSTLKIQPAKLEDSAVYLCASSLVTYMNTEAFFGQGTRLTVV.

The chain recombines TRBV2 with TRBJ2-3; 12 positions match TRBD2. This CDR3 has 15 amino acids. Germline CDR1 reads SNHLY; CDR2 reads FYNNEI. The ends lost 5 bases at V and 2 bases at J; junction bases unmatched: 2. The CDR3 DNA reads TGTGCCAGCAGTAGACTAGCGGGGGACACAGATACGCAGTATTTT. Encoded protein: CASSRLAGDTDTQYF.

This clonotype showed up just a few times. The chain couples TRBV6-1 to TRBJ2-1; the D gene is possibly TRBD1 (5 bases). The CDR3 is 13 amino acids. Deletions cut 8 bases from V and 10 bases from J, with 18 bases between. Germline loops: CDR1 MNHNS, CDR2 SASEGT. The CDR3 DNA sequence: TGTGCCAGCGGGGCCCCACTGCCACGCGAGCAGTTCTTC. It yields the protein CASGAPLPREQFF.

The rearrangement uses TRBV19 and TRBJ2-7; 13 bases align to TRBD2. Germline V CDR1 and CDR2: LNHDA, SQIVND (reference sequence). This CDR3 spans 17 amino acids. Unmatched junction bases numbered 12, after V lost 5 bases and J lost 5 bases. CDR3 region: CASSPGLAGVQLNEQYF. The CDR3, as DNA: TGTGCCAGTAGTCCCGGACTAGCGGGAGTCCAGTTAAACGAGCAGTACTTC.

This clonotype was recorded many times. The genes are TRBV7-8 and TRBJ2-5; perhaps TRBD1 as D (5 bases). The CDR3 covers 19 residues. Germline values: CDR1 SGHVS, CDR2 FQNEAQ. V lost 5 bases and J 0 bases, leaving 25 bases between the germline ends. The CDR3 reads CASSTQRVGATKYQETQYF. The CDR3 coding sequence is TGTGCCAGCAGCACACAGCGCGTTGGGGCCACTAAATACCAAGAGACCCAGTACTTC.

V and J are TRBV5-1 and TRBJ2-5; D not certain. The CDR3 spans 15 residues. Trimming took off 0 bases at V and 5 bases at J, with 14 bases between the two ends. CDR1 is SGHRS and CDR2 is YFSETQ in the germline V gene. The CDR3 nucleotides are TGCGCCAGCAGCTTGGTTCGCGAGTTAGGGGAGACCCAGTACTTC. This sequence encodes CASSLVRELGETQYF.

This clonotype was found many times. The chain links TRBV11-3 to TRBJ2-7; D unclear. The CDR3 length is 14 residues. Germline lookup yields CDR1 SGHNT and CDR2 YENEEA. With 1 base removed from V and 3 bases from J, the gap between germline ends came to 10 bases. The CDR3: CASSLGHLGYEQYF. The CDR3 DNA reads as TGTGCCAGCAGCTTAGGACATCTTGGCTACGAGCAGTACTTC.

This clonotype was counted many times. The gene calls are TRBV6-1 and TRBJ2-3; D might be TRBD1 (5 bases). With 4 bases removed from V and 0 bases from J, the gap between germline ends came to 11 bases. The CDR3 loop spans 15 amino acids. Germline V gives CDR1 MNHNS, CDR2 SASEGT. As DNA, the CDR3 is TGTGCCAGCAGTGGGCAGGGCGACAGCACAGATACGCAGTATTTT. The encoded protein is CASSGQGDSTDTQYF.

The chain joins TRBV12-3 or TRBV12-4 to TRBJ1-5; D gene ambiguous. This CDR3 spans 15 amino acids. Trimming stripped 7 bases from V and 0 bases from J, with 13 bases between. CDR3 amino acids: CASTKRVDSNQPQHF. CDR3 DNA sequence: TGTGCCAGCACTAAACGGGTCGATAGCAATCAGCCCCAGCATTTT.

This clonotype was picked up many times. CDR3 loop: CASIRSPSGTDTQYF. In nucleotides, the CDR3 is TGTGCCAGTATCCGGAGTCCTTCGGGCACAGATACGCAGTATTTT. This chain uses TRBV28 with TRBJ2-3; D is undetermined. This CDR3 is built from 15 residues. V lost 9 bases to trimming and J lost 1 base, with 17 bases between them. Germline lookup yields CDR1 MDHEN and CDR2 SYDVKM.

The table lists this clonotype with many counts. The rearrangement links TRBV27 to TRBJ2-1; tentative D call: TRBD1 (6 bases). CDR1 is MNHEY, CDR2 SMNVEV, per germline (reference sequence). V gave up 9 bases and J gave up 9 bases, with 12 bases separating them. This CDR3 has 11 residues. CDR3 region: CASSTGFEQFF. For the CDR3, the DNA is TGTGCCAGTTCAACAGGGTTTGAGCAGTTCTTC.

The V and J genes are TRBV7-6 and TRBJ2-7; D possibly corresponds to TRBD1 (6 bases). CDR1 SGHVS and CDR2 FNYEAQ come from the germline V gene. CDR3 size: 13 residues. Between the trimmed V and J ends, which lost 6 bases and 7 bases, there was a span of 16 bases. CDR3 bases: TGTGCCAGCAGACCAACAGGGTTGGGAGAGCAGTACTTC. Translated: CASRPTGLGEQYF.

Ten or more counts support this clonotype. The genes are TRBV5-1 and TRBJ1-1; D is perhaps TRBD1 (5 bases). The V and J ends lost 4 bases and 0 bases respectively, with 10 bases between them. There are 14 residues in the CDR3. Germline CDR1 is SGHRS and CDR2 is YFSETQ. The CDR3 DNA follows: TGCGCCAGCAGCGACGGGGGGATGAACACTGAAGCTTTCTTT. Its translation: CASSDGGMNTEAFF.

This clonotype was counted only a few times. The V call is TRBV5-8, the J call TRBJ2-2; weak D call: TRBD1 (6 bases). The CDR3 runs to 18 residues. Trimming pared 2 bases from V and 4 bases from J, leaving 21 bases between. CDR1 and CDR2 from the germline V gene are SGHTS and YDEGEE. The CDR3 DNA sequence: TGTGCCAGCAGCTTAGGCGGACAGTCATTCGCACCCACCGGGGAGCTGTTTTTT. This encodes CASSLGGQSFAPTGELFF.